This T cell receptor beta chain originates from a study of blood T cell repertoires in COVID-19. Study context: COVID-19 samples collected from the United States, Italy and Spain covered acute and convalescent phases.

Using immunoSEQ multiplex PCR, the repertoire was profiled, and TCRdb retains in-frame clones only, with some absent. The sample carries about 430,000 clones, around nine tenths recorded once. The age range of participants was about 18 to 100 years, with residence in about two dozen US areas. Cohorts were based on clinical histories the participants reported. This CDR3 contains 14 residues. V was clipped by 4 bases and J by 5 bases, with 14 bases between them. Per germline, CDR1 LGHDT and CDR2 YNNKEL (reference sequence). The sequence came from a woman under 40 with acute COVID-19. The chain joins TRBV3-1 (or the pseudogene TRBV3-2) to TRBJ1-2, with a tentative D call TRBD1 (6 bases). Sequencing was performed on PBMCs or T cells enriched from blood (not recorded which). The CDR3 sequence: CASSPSGGVYGYTF. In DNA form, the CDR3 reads TGTGCCAGCAGCCCGAGCGGGGGCGTTTATGGCTACACCTTC.